The rows below give T cell receptor beta chains drawn from one sample of a study of blood T cell repertoires in COVID-19. Method: immunoSEQ multiplex PCR; TCRdb's copy keeps in-frame clones and lacks some. The sample includes 110,000 or so clones, roughly 89% seen only once; the top ten take about 2%. The sample was peripheral blood. The receptors stem from a woman aged 45-65 years with acute or convalescent COVID-19. Each CDR3 is given with its conserved first and last residue. A clone size is listed for some rows: how often the clone was seen (once, few, many), or a class if it is expanded.

clone size	V gene	CDR3 protein
.	TRBV5-4	CASNQTSGGWYEQYF
.	TRBV11-3	CASSLTGVATEAFF
.	TRBV6-1	CASSEVGTSRAKLFF
.	TRBV11-2	CASSIRGKLFF
.	TRBV7-9	CASSFTVQETQYF
.	TRBV3-1/TRBV3-2	CASSRVHEQYF
.	TRBV27	CASSLKARDTEAFF
.	TRBV19	CASSPDRNSGNTIYF
.	TRBV2	CASRAESRANEKLFF
.	TRBV21-1	CASSKGHFQNTGELFF
.	TRBV7-2	CASSLVSGTSYNEQFF
once	TRBV7-9	CASSSLTGSNYGYTF
.	TRBV30	CAWSVQGLEEKLFF
.	TRBV11-1	CASLSQLGDTQYF
.	TRBV5-8	CASSRRDRATYEQYF
.	TRBV24-1	CATSDPAVALQETQYF
.	TRBV4-1	CASSQVGDPTYEQYF
.	TRBV4-3	CASSQDYGGRNQPQHF
.	TRBV30	CAWARDIGYGYTF
.	TRBV21-1	CASSKAGPGTNNQPQHF
few	TRBV21-1	CASSRRGYNSPLHF
once	TRBV28	CAWGQSFGYTF
.	TRBV7-9	CASSLLTSYNYGYTF
once	TRBV7-9	CASSGTGANTEAFF
once	TRBV5-4	CASSIGATGRSGNTIYF
.	TRBV5-1	CASSYLSRGTAPYEQYF
few	TRBV7-9	CASSIQGQAGELFF
.	TRBV11-3	CASSWGGRSYNEQFF
.	TRBV9	CASSPRGDPYEQYF
.	TRBV18	CASSTTSSSYNEQFF
.	TRBV6-5	CASRIDAIAGGLYF
.	TRBV9	CASSVDGLRETQYF
.	TRBV30	CAWSGQALGYGYTF
.	TRBV27	CASSLSTLLAGNGLFF
.	TRBV29-1	CSVWTGGAYGYTF
.	TRBV5-1	CASSLAGTDSGNTIYF
.	TRBV11-2	CASRGLAGSYEQYF
.	TRBV11-2	CASSLDRWNTEAFF
.	TRBV24-1	CATSDSTWTGQNYGYTF
.	TRBV4-3	CASSQDLIQGYTF
.	TRBV29-1	CSVRGLAGAYEQYF
.	TRBV5-1	CASSPRDETQYF
.	TRBV5-8	CASSREVDNSPLHF
.	TRBV4-2	CASSRGLSSGNTIYF
.	TRBV6-4	CASSERGGTDTQYF
.	TRBV12-1	CASSFRGDNEQFF
.	TRBV9	CASSVAAGREGYTF
.	TRBV5-1	CASSRTSGGSAGELFF
.	TRBV7-9	CASSLGARVYEQYF
once	TRBV9	CASSVVGGIGGSPYNEQFF
.	TRBV7-2	CASSPDPSGNEQFF
.	TRBV19	CASRTSGDSYNEQFF
.	TRBV6-2/TRBV6-3	CASSRGLQYAGELFF
.	TRBV7-8	CASSRRLKQETQYF
.	TRBV6-6	CASSYPKTGGNSPLHF
.	TRBV24-1	CATSDTRSSTDTQYF